This T cell receptor beta chain is from a study of T cells after yellow fever vaccination. General study results and limits: Although the secondary response was weaker, it peaked faster, at day 5 versus 15.

A single record per CDR3 protein comes from TCRdb applying MiXCR to the 5' RACE reads. This sample has some 300,000 distinct CDR3 sequences; roughly 7.5% occur once, and the top ten carry 15% to 20%. This clonotype was counted between two and nine times. What it recognizes is unknown. The CDR3 runs 16 residues. Deletions cut 5 bases from V and 6 bases from J, with 19 bases between. Germline CDR1 is SGHTA and CDR2 is FQGNSA. The source material was PBMCs, sampled roughly 47 days after the first yellow fever vaccination. This rearrangement joins TRBV7-2 to TRBJ2-2, with a possible D match to TRBD1 (6 bases). This receptor was obtained from a man aged 18 to 29 who received the YFV17D yellow fever vaccine. The CDR3 region has the DNA TGTGCCAGCAGCCAATCCTACCTTGGGGGCGCCGGGGAGCTGTTTTTT. Amino acids: CASSQSYLGGAGELFF.